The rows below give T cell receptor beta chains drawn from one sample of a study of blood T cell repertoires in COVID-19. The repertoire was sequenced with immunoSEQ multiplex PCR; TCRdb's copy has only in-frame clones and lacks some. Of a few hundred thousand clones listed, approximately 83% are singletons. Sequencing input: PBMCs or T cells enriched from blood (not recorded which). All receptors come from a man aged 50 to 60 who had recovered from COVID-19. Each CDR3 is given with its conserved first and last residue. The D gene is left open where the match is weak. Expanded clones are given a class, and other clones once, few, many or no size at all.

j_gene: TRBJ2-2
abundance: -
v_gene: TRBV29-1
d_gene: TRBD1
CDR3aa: CSVAPQGAANTGELFF
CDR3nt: TGCAGCGTTGCGCCACAGGGGGCGGCGAACACCGGGGAGCTGTTTTTT

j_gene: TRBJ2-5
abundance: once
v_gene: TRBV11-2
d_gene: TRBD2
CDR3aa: CATSPGTSGTKETQYF
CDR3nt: TGTGCCACTTCGCCAGGGACTAGCGGGACGAAAGAGACCCAGTACTTC

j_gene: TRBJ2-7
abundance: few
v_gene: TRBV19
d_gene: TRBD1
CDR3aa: CASSSGQGKTYEQYF
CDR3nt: TGTGCCAGTAGTTCCGGACAGGGGAAGACCTACGAGCAGTACTTC

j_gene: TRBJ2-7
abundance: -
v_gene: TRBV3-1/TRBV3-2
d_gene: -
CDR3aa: CASSQGARTYEQYF
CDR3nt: TGTGCCAGCAGCCAAGGGGCTCGAACCTACGAGCAGTACTTC

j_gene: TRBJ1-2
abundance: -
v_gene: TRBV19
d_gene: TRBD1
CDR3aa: CASSYRDRGRDGYTF
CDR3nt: TGTGCCAGTAGTTACCGGGACAGGGGGCGCGATGGCTACACCTTC

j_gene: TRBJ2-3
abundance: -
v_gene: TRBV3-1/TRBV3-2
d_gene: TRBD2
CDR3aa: CASSQDLGLRSGATDTQYF
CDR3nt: TGTGCCAGCAGCCAAGACCTGGGATTACGTAGCGGGGCCACAGATACGCAGTATTTT

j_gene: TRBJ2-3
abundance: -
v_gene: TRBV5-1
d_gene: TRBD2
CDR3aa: CASSISGGAVDTQYF
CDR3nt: TGCGCCAGCAGCATTAGCGGGGGGGCCGTAGATACGCAGTATTTT

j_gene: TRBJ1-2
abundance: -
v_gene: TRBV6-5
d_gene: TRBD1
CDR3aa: CVDRGPYGYTF
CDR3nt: TGTGTTGACAGGGGCCCCTATGGCTACACCTTC

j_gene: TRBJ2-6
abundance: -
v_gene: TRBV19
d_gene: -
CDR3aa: CASTSGANVLTF
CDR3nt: TGTGCCAGTACTTCTGGGGCCAACGTCCTGACTTTC

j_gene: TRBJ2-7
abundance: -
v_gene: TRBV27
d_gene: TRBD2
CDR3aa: CASSFSQRTSGTVSHEQYF
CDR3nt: TGTGCCAGCAGTTTCAGCCAAAGGACTAGCGGGACCGTCTCTCACGAGCAGTACTTC

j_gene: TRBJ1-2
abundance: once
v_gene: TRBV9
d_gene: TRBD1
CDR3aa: CASSVGTGVGYGYTF
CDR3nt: TGTGCCAGCAGCGTAGGAACAGGGGTTGGGTATGGCTACACCTTC

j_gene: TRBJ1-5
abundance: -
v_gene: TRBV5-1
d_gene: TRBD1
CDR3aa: CASSLGNGQGWNQPQHF
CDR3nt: TGCGCCAGCAGCTTGGGTAACGGACAGGGGTGGAATCAGCCCCAGCATTTT

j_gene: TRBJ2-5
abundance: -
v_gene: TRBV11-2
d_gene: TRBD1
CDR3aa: CASSHRTGVETQYF
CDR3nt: TGTGCCAGCAGCCATAGGACAGGGGTGGAGACCCAGTACTTC

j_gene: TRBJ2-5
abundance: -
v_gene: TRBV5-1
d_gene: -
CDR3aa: CASSTGPGTGQETQYF
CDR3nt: TGCGCCAGCAGCACCGGGCCGGGAACTGGGCAAGAGACCCAGTACTTC

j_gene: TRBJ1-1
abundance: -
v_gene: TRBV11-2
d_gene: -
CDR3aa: CASSLGSTRNTEAFF
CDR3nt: TGTGCCAGCAGCTTAGGATCGACACGGAACACTGAAGCTTTCTTT

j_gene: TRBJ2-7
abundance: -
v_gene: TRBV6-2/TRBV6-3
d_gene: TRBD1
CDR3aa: CASSDRGSSEQYF
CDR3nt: TGTGCCAGCAGTGACAGGGGTAGTAGCGAGCAGTACTTC

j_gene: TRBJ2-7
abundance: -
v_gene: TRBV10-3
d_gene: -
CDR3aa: CATNQQEREQYF
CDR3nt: TGTGCCACGAACCAACAGGAGCGCGAGCAGTACTTC

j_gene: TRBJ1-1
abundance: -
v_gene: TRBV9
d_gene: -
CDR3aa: CASSVVGGIGTEAFF
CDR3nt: TGTGCCAGCAGCGTAGTAGGGGGTATCGGCACTGAAGCTTTCTTT

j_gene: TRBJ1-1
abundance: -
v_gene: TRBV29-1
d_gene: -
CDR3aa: CSVEDPGTEAFF
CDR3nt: TGCAGCGTTGAAGATCCCGGGACTGAAGCTTTCTTT

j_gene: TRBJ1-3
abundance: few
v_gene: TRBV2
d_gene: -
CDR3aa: CARTRGPGNTIYF
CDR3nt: TGTGCCAGGACCAGGGGTCCTGGAAACACCATATATTTT

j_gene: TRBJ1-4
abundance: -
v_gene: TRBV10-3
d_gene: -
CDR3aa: CASGGGGHEKLFF
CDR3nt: TGTGCCAGTGGGGGCGGCGGGCATGAAAAACTGTTTTTT

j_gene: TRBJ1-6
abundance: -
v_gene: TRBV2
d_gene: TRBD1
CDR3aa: CASRLSGQGYNSPLHF
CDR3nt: TGTGCCAGCAGGTTATCGGGACAGGGTTACAATTCACCCCTCCACTTT

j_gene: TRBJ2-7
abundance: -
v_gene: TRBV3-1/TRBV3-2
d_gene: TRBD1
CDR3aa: CASSTQGGYEQYF
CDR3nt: TGTGCCAGCAGCACACAGGGGGGATACGAGCAGTACTTC

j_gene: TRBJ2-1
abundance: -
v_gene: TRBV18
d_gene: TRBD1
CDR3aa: CASSPPTGTGGLYNEQFF
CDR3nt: TGTGCCAGCTCACCGCCTACTGGGACAGGGGGATTGTACAATGAGCAGTTCTTC

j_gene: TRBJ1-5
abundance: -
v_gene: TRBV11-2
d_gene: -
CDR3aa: CASSLTGDSNQPQHF
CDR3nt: TGTGCCAGCAGCTTAACTGGAGATAGCAATCAGCCCCAGCATTTT

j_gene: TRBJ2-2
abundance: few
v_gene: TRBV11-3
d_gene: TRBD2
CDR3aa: CASSNKIWEGRNTGELFF
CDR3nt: TGTGCCAGCAGCAATAAAATCTGGGAGGGCCGGAACACCGGGGAGCTGTTTTTT

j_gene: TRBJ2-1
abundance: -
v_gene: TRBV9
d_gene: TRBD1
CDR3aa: CASSTSTGGAGDEQFF
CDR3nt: TGTGCCAGCAGCACCTCGACAGGGGGCGCAGGGGATGAGCAGTTCTTC

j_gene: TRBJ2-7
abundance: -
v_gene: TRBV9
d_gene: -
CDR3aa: CASSVGIPTGTSSYEQYF
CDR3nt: TGTGCCAGCAGCGTAGGCATCCCCACGGGGACATCATCCTACGAGCAGTACTTC

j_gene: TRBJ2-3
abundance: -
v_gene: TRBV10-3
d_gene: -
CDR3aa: CAVRGGTDTQYF
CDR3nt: TGTGCCGTCCGGGGAGGCACAGATACGCAGTATTTT

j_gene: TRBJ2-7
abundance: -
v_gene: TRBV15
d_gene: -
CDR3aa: CATSREATGYEQYF
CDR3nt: TGTGCCACCAGCAGAGAAGCCACTGGCTACGAGCAGTACTTC

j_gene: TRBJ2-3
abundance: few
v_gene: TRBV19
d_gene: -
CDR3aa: CASSRYMEGLDTQYF
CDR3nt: TGTGCCAGTAGTCGATACATGGAGGGCTTGGATACGCAGTATTTT

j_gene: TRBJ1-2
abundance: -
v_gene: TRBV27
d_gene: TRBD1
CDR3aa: CASAAGQGVLYGYTF
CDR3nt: TGTGCCAGCGCTGCGGGACAGGGGGTGTTATATGGCTACACCTTC

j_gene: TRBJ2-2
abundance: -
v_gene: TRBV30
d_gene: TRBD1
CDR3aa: CARRQGGNTGELFF
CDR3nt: TGTGCCCGCCGACAGGGGGGGAACACCGGGGAGCTGTTTTTT

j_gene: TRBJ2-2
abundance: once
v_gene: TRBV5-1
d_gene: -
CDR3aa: CASSLATLNTGELFF
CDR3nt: TGCGCCAGCAGCTTGGCGACTTTGAACACCGGGGAGCTGTTTTTT

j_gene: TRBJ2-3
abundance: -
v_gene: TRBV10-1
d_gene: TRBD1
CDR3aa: CASSEGQGLTDTQYF
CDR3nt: TGCGCCAGCAGTGAAGGACAGGGTTTAACAGATACGCAGTATTTT

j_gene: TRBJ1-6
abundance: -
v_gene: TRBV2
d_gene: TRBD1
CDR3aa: CASTQQGADSPLHF
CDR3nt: TGTGCCAGCACCCAACAGGGGGCGGATTCACCCCTCCACTTT

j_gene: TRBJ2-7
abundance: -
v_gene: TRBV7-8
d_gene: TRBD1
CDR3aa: CASSLGQGNEQYF
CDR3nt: TGTGCCAGCAGCTTAGGACAGGGGAACGAGCAGTACTTC